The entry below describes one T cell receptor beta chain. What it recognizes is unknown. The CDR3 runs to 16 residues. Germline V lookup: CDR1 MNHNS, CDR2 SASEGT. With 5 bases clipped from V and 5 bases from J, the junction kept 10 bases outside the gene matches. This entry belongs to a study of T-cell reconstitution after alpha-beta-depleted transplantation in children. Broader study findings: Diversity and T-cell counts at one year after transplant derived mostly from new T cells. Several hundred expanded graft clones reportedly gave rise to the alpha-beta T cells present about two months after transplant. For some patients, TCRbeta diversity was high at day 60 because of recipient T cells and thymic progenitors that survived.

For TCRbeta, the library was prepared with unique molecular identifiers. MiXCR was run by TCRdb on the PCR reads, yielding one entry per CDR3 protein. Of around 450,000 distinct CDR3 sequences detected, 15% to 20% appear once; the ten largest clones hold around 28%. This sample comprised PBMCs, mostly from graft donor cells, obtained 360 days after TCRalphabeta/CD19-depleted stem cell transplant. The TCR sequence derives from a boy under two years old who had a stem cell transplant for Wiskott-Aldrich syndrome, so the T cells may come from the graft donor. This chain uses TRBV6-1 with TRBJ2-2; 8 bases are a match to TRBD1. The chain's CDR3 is CASSPRGQGATGELFF. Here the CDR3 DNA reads TGTGCCAGCAGTCCCAGGGGGCAGGGGGCAACCGGGGAGCTGTTTTTT.